A selection of T cell receptor beta chains follows, all from one sample in a study of blood T cell repertoires in COVID-19. Clones were sequenced by immunoSEQ multiplex PCR, and TCRdb holds only the in-frame ones, with some missing. Among fewer than 80,000 clones listed, approximately 91% were seen once. The sample consisted of peripheral blood. The receptor source for this set is a woman aged 45 to 65 with active or convalescent COVID-19. CDR3s include the opening cysteine and the closing phenylalanine or tryptophan. The order of the fields is clone size, CDR3 length, V gene, J gene, CDR3 protein. Expanded clones are given a class, and other clones once, few, many or no size at all.

clone_size: many
cdr3_length: 14
v_call: TRBV6-1
j_call: TRBJ1-1
cdr3_aa: CASSEFQGAGEAFF

clone_size: NA
cdr3_length: 15
v_call: TRBV3-1/TRBV3-2
j_call: TRBJ2-2
cdr3_aa: CASSQVGHLTGELFF

clone_size: NA
cdr3_length: 16
v_call: TRBV30
j_call: TRBJ1-4
cdr3_aa: CAWSADRTATNEKLFF

clone_size: NA
cdr3_length: 15
v_call: TRBV6-2/TRBV6-3
j_call: TRBJ2-1
cdr3_aa: CASSQTSGDYNEQFF

clone_size: NA
cdr3_length: 18
v_call: TRBV11-3
j_call: TRBJ2-3
cdr3_aa: CASSLKSIRGQTTDTQYF

clone_size: NA
cdr3_length: 17
v_call: TRBV5-4
j_call: TRBJ1-1
cdr3_aa: CASSWAGGQGGNTEAFF

clone_size: NA
cdr3_length: 18
v_call: TRBV27
j_call: TRBJ1-1
cdr3_aa: CASSLNRWGDSMNTEAFF

clone_size: NA
cdr3_length: 15
v_call: TRBV5-1
j_call: TRBJ2-7
cdr3_aa: CASSPTDPGQNEQYF

clone_size: once
cdr3_length: 14
v_call: TRBV3-1/TRBV3-2
j_call: TRBJ1-6
cdr3_aa: CASSQNGFNSPLHF

clone_size: NA
cdr3_length: 18
v_call: TRBV7-9
j_call: TRBJ2-1
cdr3_aa: CASSKPGLAGGPYNEQFF

clone_size: NA
cdr3_length: 15
v_call: TRBV30
j_call: TRBJ1-5
cdr3_aa: CAWSMGTGNNQPQHF

clone_size: NA
cdr3_length: 15
v_call: TRBV27
j_call: TRBJ2-7
cdr3_aa: CASSPAGTDYYEQYF

clone_size: NA
cdr3_length: 12
v_call: TRBV12-3/TRBV12-4
j_call: TRBJ1-1
cdr3_aa: CASSSGNTEAFF

clone_size: NA
cdr3_length: 15
v_call: TRBV6-1
j_call: TRBJ1-2
cdr3_aa: CASSEGWGGEYGYTF

clone_size: once
cdr3_length: 17
v_call: TRBV7-6
j_call: TRBJ2-7
cdr3_aa: CASSRSGTSGRGGEQYF

clone_size: once
cdr3_length: 16
v_call: TRBV13
j_call: TRBJ1-1
cdr3_aa: CASLSRGEGGYTEAFF

clone_size: NA
cdr3_length: 15
v_call: TRBV7-9
j_call: TRBJ2-7
cdr3_aa: CASSSGGLAFYEQYF

clone_size: NA
cdr3_length: 12
v_call: TRBV29-1
j_call: TRBJ1-3
cdr3_aa: CSVRGQANTIYF

clone_size: NA
cdr3_length: 16
v_call: TRBV3-1/TRBV3-2
j_call: TRBJ2-1
cdr3_aa: CASRPQVAGAYNEQFF

clone_size: NA
cdr3_length: 14
v_call: TRBV10-3
j_call: TRBJ2-5
cdr3_aa: CAISESNFQETQYF

clone_size: NA
cdr3_length: 16
v_call: TRBV5-6
j_call: TRBJ2-7
cdr3_aa: CASRRFPTGAGGEQYF

clone_size: NA
cdr3_length: 16
v_call: TRBV10-3
j_call: TRBJ1-2
cdr3_aa: CAISESGSGSGYGYTF

clone_size: NA
cdr3_length: 15
v_call: TRBV13
j_call: TRBJ2-7
cdr3_aa: CASSSAGTPSYEQYF

clone_size: NA
cdr3_length: 17
v_call: TRBV7-9
j_call: TRBJ2-7
cdr3_aa: CASSLGARAGGNYEQYF

clone_size: NA
cdr3_length: 16
v_call: TRBV5-1
j_call: TRBJ1-1
cdr3_aa: CASSLAGQGMNTEAFF

clone_size: NA
cdr3_length: 16
v_call: TRBV6-1
j_call: TRBJ1-2
cdr3_aa: CASSERYETGGYGYTF

clone_size: NA
cdr3_length: 14
v_call: TRBV6-1
j_call: TRBJ1-2
cdr3_aa: CASSEAGSSYGYTF

clone_size: NA
cdr3_length: 13
v_call: TRBV11-2
j_call: TRBJ1-5
cdr3_aa: CASSLDIRQPQHF

clone_size: few
cdr3_length: 15
v_call: TRBV5-1
j_call: TRBJ1-1
cdr3_aa: CASSQQGGLNTEAFF

clone_size: NA
cdr3_length: 12
v_call: TRBV30
j_call: TRBJ1-2
cdr3_aa: CAWKGTGLGFTF

clone_size: NA
cdr3_length: 13
v_call: TRBV19
j_call: TRBJ2-3
cdr3_aa: CASSFPQRDTQYF

clone_size: NA
cdr3_length: 15
v_call: TRBV18
j_call: TRBJ2-7
cdr3_aa: CASSPGGQGIFEQYF

clone_size: NA
cdr3_length: 11
v_call: TRBV29-1
j_call: TRBJ1-2
cdr3_aa: CSVPRGLGYTF

clone_size: NA
cdr3_length: 15
v_call: TRBV5-5
j_call: TRBJ1-2
cdr3_aa: CASSLVHRTNYGYTF

clone_size: NA
cdr3_length: 13
v_call: TRBV2
j_call: TRBJ1-1
cdr3_aa: CASSGDLSTEAFF

clone_size: NA
cdr3_length: 13
v_call: TRBV19
j_call: TRBJ2-7
cdr3_aa: CASNEQGAYEQYF

clone_size: NA
cdr3_length: 13
v_call: TRBV10-3
j_call: TRBJ1-6
cdr3_aa: CAINTAPFSPLHF

clone_size: NA
cdr3_length: 17
v_call: TRBV6-4
j_call: TRBJ2-1
cdr3_aa: CASSPTTRRSSYNEQFF

clone_size: NA
cdr3_length: 13
v_call: TRBV5-8
j_call: TRBJ2-7
cdr3_aa: CASSLAPWKGGDF

clone_size: few
cdr3_length: 17
v_call: TRBV19
j_call: TRBJ2-2
cdr3_aa: CASSDRRGQTNTGELFF

clone_size: NA
cdr3_length: 13
v_call: TRBV5-1
j_call: TRBJ1-2
cdr3_aa: CASSLQGNYGYTF

clone_size: NA
cdr3_length: 15
v_call: TRBV19
j_call: TRBJ2-7
cdr3_aa: CASSIEGHGRYEQYF

clone_size: once
cdr3_length: 17
v_call: TRBV5-8
j_call: TRBJ2-2
cdr3_aa: CARVKGGSTWNTGELFF

clone_size: NA
cdr3_length: 14
v_call: TRBV18
j_call: TRBJ1-5
cdr3_aa: CASSPDRAVQPQHF

clone_size: NA
cdr3_length: 16
v_call: TRBV2
j_call: TRBJ2-3
cdr3_aa: CASSVRGSTFTDTQYF

clone_size: NA
cdr3_length: 15
v_call: TRBV7-9
j_call: TRBJ2-1
cdr3_aa: CASSLDYSVYNEQFF

clone_size: NA
cdr3_length: 12
v_call: TRBV10-1
j_call: TRBJ2-1
cdr3_aa: CASSVTDNEQFF

clone_size: NA
cdr3_length: 11
v_call: TRBV5-1
j_call: TRBJ2-5
cdr3_aa: CASSFGETQYF

clone_size: NA
cdr3_length: 15
v_call: TRBV12-5
j_call: TRBJ1-1
cdr3_aa: CASGLSGARDTEAFF

clone_size: NA
cdr3_length: 16
v_call: TRBV21-1
j_call: TRBJ1-2
cdr3_aa: CASSKVGQAPGGGYTF

clone_size: NA
cdr3_length: 14
v_call: TRBV30
j_call: TRBJ2-5
cdr3_aa: CAWSTGLAGKTQYF

clone_size: NA
cdr3_length: 15
v_call: TRBV27
j_call: TRBJ1-1
cdr3_aa: CASSFDERGLGEAFF

clone_size: NA
cdr3_length: 14
v_call: TRBV9
j_call: TRBJ2-1
cdr3_aa: CASSVATRFNEQFF